This T cell receptor (beta chain) is from a study of T cell changes during pregnancy in multiple sclerosis. Sequenced by immunoSEQ multiplex PCR; TCRdb stores in-frame clones only, minus some. The sample has 37,000 or so clones, 91% seen once. The receptor's source is a female donor in good health, enrolled as a control in a pregnancy study. The material sequenced was CD4+ T cells from peripheral blood mononuclear cells, taken in the second trimester of pregnancy.

The CDR3 coding sequence is TGTGCCAGTTGGCACTCTGGGGCCAACGTCCTGACTTTC. Encoded protein: CASWHSGANVLTF. The rearrangement joins TRBV19 to TRBJ2-6; D unclear. The CDR3 covers 13 residues. Germline CDR1 LNHDA, CDR2 SQIVND (reference sequence). The germline V and J ends were trimmed by 8 bases and 0 bases, with 5 bases remaining between them.